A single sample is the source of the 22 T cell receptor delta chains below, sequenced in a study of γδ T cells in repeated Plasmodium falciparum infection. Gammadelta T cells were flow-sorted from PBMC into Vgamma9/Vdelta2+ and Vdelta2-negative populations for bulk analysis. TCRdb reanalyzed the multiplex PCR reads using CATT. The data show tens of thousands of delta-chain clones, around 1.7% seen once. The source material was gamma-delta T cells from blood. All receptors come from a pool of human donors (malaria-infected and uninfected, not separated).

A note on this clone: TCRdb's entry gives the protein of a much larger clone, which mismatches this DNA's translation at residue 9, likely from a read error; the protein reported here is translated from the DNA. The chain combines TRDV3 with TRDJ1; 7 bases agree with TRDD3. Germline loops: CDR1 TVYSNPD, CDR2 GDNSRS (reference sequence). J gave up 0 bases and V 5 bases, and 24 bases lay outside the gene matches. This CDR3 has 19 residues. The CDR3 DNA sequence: TGTGCCGGTTACATAACTAGGCCTGAGGGATACATGCACACCGATAAACTCATCTTT. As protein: CAGYITRPEGYMHTDKLIF.

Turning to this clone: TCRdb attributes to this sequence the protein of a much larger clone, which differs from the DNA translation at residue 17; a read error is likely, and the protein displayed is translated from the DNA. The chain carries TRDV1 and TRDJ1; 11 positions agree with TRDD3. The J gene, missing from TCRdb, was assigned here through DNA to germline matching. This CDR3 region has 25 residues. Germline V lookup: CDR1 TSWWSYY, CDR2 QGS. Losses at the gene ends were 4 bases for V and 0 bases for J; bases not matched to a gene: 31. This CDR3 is CALGAPRREHSYQLGDSSYTDKLIF. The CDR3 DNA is TGTGCTCTTGGGGCCCCGCGTCGAGAACATTCCTACCAACTGGGGGATAGCTCGTACACCGATAAACTCATCTTT.

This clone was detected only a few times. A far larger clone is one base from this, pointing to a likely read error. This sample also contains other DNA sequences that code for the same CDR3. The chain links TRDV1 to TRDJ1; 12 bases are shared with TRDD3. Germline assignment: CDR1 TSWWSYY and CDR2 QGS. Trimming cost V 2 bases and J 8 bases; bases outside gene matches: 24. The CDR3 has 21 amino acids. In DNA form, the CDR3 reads TGTGCTCTTGGGGAAACCTTAAAATTCACGGGGTACTGGGGGATACTGGGAAAACTCATCTTT. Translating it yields CALGETLKFTGYWGILGKLIF.

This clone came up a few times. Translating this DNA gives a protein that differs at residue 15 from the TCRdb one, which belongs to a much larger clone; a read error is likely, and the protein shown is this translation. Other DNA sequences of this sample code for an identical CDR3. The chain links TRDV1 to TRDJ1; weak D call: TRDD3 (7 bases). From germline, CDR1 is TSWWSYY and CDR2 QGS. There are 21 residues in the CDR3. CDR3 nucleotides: TGTGCTCTTGGGGTCAGCACCTGTCCTCCTACTGGGGTAGGGCACACCGATAAACTCATATTT. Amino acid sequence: CALGVSTCPPTGVGHTDKLIF.

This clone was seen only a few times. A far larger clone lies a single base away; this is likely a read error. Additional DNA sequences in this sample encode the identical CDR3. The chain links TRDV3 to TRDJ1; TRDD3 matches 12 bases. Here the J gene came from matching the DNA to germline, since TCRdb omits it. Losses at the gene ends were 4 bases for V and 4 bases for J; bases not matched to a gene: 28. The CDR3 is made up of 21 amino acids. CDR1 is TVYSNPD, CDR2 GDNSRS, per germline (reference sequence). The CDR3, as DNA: TGTGCCTCTTCGGCTACCTTCAGGTACTGGGGGATACCGCCTTTTCTCGATAAACTCATCTTT. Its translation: CASSATFRYWGIPPFLDKLIF.

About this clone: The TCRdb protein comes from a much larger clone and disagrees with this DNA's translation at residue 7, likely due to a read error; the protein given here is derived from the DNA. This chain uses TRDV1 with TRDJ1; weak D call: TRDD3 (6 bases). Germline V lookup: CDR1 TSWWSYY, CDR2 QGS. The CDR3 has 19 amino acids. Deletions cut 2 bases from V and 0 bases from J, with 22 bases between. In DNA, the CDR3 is TGTGCTCTTGGGGAAAGGAATACACCTACTGGGATGTACACCGATAAACTCATCTTT. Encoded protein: CALGERNTPTGMYTDKLIF.

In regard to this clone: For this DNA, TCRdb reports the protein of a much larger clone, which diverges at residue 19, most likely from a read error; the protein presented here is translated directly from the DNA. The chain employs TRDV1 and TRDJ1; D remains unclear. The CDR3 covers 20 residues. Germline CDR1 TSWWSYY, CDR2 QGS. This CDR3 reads CALGEPREWLRVLYTDKLTF. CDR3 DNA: TGTGCTCTTGGGGAACCACGGGAGTGGCTAAGGGTTTTGTACACCGATAAACTCACCTTT.

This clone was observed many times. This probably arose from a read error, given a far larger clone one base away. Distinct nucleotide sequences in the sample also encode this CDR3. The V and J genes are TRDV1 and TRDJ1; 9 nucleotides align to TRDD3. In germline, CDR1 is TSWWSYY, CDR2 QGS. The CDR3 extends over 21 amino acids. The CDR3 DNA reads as TGTGCCCTTGGGGGCTGTTCCTACCCGTCCGTGATACTGGGGGACCGGCTTAAACTCATCTTT. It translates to CALGGCSYPSVILGDRLKLIF.

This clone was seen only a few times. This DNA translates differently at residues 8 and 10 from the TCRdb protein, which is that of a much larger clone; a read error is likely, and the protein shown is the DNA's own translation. Here the CDR3 DNA reads TGTGCTCTTGGGGAACTGGGGTCTTCCCACGACTGGGGGATACAAGGGAACACCGATAAACTCATCTTT. This sequence encodes CALGELGSSHDWGIQGNTDKLIF. The chain joins TRDV1 to TRDJ1; 12 positions agree with TRDD3. Germline CDR1 TSWWSYY, CDR2 QGS. With V trimmed by 0 bases and J by 0 bases, 20 bases remained unmatched. The CDR3 sequence is 23 residues long.

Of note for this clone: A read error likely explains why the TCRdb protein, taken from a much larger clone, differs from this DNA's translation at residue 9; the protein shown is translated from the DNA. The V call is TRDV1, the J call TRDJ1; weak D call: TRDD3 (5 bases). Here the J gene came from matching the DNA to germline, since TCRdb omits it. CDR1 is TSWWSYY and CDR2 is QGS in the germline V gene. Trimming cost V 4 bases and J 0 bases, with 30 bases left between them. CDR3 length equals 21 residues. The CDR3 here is CALGAPGNFPYMGVYTDKLIF. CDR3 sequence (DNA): TGTGCTCTTGGGGCCCCGGGGAACTTTCCGTATATGGGAGTGTACACCGATAAACTCATCTTT.

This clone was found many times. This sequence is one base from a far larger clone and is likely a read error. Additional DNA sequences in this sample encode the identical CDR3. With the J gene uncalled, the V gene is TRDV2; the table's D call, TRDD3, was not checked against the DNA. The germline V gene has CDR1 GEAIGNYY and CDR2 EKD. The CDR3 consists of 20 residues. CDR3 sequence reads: CACDTLPGTGGLLDTDKLIF. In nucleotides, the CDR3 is TGTGCCTGTGACACTCTTCCCGGGACTGGGGGTCTACTGGACACCGATAAGCTCATCTTT.

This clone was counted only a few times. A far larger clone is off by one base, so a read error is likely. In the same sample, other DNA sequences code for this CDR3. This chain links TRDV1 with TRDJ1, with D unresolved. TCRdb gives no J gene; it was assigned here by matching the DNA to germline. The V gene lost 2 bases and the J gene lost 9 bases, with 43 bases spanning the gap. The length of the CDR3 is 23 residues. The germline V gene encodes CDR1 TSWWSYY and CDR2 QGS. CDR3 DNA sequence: TGTGCTCTTGGGGAAGACCCGTCCCCTCTCTATAAGTCATTCTCCCCGTACACTGATGAACTCATCTTT. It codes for CALGEDPSPLYKSFSPYTDELIF.

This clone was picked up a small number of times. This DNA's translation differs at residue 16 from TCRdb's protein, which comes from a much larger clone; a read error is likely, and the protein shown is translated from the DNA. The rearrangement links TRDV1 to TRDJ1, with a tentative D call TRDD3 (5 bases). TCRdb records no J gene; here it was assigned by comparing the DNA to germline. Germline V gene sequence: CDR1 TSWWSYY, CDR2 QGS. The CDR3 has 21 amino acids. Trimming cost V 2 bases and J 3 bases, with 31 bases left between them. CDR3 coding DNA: TGTGCTCTTGGGGAAGATAATTCGCCTATGTGGGATTCTGAGTACGCCGATAAACTCATCTTT. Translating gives CALGEDNSPMWDSEYADKLIF.

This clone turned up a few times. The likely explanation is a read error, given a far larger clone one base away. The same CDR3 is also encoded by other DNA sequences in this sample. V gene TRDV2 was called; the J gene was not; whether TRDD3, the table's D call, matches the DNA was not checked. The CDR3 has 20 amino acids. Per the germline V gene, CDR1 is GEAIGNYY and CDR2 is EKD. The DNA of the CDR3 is TGTGCCTGTGACACCGGTACTGGGGACTTGAGCTCCTGGGACACCCGACAGATGTTCTTC. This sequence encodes CACDTGTGDLSSWDTRQMFF.

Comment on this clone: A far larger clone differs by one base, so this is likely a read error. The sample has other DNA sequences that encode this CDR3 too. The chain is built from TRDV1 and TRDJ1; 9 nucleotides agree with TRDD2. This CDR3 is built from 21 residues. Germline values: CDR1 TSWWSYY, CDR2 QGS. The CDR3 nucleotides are TGCGCTCTTGGGGCACACGACCTTCCTACGTTCTGGGGGGCTCAGACTGATAAACTCATCTTT. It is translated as CALGAHDLPTFWGAQTDKLIF.

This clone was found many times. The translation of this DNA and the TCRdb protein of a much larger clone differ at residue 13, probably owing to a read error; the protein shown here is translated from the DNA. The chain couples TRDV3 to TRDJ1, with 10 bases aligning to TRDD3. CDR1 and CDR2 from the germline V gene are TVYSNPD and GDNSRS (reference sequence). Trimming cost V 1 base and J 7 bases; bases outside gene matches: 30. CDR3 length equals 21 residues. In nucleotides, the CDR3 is TGTGCCTTTATGGCCCTACGATATACTGGGGGATCATCCTCACGAACCTCTAAACTCATCTTT. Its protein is CAFMALRYTGGSSSRTSKLIF.

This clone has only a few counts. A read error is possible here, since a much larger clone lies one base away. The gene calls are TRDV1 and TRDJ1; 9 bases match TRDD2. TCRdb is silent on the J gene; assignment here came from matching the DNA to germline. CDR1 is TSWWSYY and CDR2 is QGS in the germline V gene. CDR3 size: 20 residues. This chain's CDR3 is CALEEPLPTWGHDRTAKLIF. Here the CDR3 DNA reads TGTGCTCTTGAGGAACCCCTTCCTACCTGGGGACACGATAGGACTGCTAAACTCATCTTT.

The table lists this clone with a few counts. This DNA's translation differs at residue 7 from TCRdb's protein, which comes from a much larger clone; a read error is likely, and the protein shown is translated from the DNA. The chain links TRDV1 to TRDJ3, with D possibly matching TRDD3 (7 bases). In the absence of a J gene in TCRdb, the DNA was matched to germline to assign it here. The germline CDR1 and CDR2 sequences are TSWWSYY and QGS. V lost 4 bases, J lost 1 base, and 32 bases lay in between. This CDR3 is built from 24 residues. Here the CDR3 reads CALGVPCLMEILGKGSWDTRQMFF. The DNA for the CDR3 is TGTGCTCTTGGGGTCCCATGCCTGATGGAAATACTGGGGAAGGGTTCCTGGGACACCCGACAGATGTTTTTC.

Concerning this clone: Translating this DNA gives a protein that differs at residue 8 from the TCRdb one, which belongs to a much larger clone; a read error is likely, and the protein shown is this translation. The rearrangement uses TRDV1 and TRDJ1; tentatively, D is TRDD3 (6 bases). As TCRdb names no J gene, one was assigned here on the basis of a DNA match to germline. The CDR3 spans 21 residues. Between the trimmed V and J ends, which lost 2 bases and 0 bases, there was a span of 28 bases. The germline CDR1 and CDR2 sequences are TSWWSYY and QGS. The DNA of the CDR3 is TGTGCTCTTGGGGAATCTTTTTCCAACCGGTGGCTGGGGAGATACACCGATAAACTCATCTTT. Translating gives CALGESFSNRWLGRYTDKLIF.

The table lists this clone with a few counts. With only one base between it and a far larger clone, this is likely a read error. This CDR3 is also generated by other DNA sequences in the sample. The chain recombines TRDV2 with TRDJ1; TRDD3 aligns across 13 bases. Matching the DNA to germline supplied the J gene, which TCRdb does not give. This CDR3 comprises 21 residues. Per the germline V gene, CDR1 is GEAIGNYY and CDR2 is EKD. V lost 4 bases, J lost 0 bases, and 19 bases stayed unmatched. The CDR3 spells CACDIKNWGIRPSVYTDKLIF. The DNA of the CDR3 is TGTGCCTGTGATATCAAGAACTGGGGGATACGCCCCTCCGTTTACACCGATAAACTCATCTTT.

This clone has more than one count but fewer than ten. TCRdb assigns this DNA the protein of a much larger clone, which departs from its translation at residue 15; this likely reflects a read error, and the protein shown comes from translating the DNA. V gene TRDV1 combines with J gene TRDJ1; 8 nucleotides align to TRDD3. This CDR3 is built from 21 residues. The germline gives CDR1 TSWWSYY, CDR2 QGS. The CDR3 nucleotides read TGTGCTCTTGGGGACCCCCTTCCAACATTACTGGGGGTTTTACCCACCGATAAGCTCATCTTT. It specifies CALGDPLPTLLGVLPTDKLIF.

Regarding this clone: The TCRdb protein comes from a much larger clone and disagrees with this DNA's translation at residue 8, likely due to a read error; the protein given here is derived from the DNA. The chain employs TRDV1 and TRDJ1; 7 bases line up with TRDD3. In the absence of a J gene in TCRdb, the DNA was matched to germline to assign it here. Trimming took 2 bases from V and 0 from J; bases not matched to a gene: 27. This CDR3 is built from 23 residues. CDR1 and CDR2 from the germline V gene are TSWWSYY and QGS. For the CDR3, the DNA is TGTGCTCTTGGGGAAACTTCGATTCTAGGGAGACTGGGGATTACTACGTACACCGATAAACTCATCTTT. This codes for CALGETSILGRLGITTYTDKLIF.